This note documents a single T cell receptor beta chain sequence. The data were obtained in a study of blood T cell repertoires in COVID-19. Turning to the study itself: T cells, B-cell-depleted T cells, or PBMCs provided the cDNA or gDNA that served as material.

Trimming pared 1 base from V and 3 bases from J, leaving 12 bases between. Germline V gene data show CDR1 as SNHLY and CDR2 as FYNNEI. The CDR3 contains 15 residues. Methods used by the authors: Estimates of nucleated cell counts were drawn from the amplification of reference gene primers. TCRdb's table, derived via immunoSEQ multiplex PCR, lists solely in-frame clones and lacks some. The DNA gave D and trimming, while V, J and clone size come from that table. This sample has about 41,000 clones, with about 85% found just once. This chain uses TRBV2 with TRBJ1-2; a weak D match, TRBD1 (5 bases). This TCR came from a man aged 60 to 69 with acute or convalescent COVID-19. Specimen: peripheral blood. The CDR3 here is CASSEVEGGDYGYTF. CDR3 nucleotide sequence: TGTGCCAGCAGTGAAGTCGAGGGAGGGGACTATGGCTACACCTTC.